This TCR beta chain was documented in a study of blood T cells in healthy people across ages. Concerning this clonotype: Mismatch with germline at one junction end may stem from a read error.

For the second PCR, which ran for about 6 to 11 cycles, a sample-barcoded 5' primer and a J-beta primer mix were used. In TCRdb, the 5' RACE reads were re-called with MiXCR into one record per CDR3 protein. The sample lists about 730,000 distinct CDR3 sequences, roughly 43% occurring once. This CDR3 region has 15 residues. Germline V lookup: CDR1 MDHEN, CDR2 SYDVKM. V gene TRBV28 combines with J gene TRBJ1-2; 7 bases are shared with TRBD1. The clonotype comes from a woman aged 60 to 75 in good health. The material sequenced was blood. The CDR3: CACSSHGTANYGYTF. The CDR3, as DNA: TGTGCCTGCAGTTCACACGGGACAGCTAACTATGGCTACACCTTC.